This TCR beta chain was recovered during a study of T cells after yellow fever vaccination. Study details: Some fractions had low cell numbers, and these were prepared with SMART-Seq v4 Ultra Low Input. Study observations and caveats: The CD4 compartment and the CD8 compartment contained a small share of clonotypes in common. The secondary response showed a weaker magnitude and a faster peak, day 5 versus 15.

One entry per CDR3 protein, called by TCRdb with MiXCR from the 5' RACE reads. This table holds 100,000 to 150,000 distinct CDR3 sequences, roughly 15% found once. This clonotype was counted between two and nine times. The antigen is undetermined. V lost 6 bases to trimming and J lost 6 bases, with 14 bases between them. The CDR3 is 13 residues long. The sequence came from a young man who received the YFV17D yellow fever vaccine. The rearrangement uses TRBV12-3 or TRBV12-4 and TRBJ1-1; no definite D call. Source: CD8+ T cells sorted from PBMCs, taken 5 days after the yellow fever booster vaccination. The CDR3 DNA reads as TGTGCCAGCAGCACCACCATGTCCCCTGAAGCTTTCTTT. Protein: CASSTTMSPEAFF.